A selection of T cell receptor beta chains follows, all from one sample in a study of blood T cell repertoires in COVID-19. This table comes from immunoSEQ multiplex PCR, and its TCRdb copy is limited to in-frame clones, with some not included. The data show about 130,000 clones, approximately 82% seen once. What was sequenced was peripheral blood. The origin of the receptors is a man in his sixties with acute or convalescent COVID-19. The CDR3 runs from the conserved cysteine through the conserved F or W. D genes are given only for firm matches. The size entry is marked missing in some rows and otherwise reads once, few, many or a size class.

TGTGCCAGCAGTCTCTACCTCCCCGGACAGGGGGCAGGCACTGAAGCTTTCTTT | CASSLYLPGQGAGTEAFF | . | TRBJ1-1 | TRBD1 | TRBV28
TGTGCCAGCAGTCGACCAGAGGGGGAAGACTATGGCTACACCTTC | CASSRPEGEDYGYTF | . | TRBJ1-2 | . | TRBV7-9
TGTGCCAGCAGCTTAGCTTACGGGGATCGGACGAATCAGCCCCAGCATTTT | CASSLAYGDRTNQPQHF | . | TRBJ1-5 | . | TRBV7-9
TGTGCCAGTAGTAGGGGGCTAAGTTCACCCCTCCACTTT | CASSRGLSSPLHF | once | TRBJ1-6 | . | TRBV19
TGTGCCAGCAGCGTTCAGGGGGACAGGACATACTACAATGAGCAGTTCTTC | CASSVQGDRTYYNEQFF | . | TRBJ2-1 | TRBD1 | TRBV9
TGTGCCAGCGGAGAACGACAGGGCGGAGTCGCTGAAGCTTTCTTT | CASGERQGGVAEAFF | . | TRBJ1-1 | TRBD1 | TRBV6-5
TGTGCCAGCAGCTTAATTGGCGGGAGTGGGGCAGATACGCAGTATTTT | CASSLIGGSGADTQYF | . | TRBJ2-3 | TRBD2 | TRBV7-2
TGTGCCAGCAGCCCCGACAGGGATCAGCCCCAGCATTTT | CASSPDRDQPQHF | . | TRBJ1-5 | TRBD1 | TRBV3-1/TRBV3-2
TGCGCCAGCAGCTTGGGTGCAGGGCATTCCTACGAGCAGTACTTC | CASSLGAGHSYEQYF | . | TRBJ2-7 | . | TRBV5-1
TGTGCCAGCAGTTCCACGGGGAACTATGGCTACACCTTC | CASSSTGNYGYTF | . | TRBJ1-2 | . | TRBV6-6
TGTGCCAGCTCACCAGGGCACAGGGATAATGGCTACACCTTC | CASSPGHRDNGYTF | . | TRBJ1-2 | . | TRBV18
TGCGCCAGCAGCTTGCCGGGGTCTGGAAACACCATATATTTT | CASSLPGSGNTIYF | few | TRBJ1-3 | . | TRBV5-1
TGCAGCGTTGTAGGGGGCGGCTACGAGCAGTACTTC | CSVVGGGYEQYF | few | TRBJ2-7 | TRBD1 | TRBV29-1
TGCGCCAGCAGCCCGGGACAGGGAGACTCTGGAAACACCATATATTTT | CASSPGQGDSGNTIYF | once | TRBJ1-3 | TRBD1 | TRBV5-1
TGTGCCAGTAGTCCGCCCGGGGGATGGGAGCAGTTCTTC | CASSPPGGWEQFF | . | TRBJ2-1 | . | TRBV19
TGTGCCAGCAGCCAAGATGGGGGGCGGGGGCCATCCTACGAGCAGTACTTC | CASSQDGGRGPSYEQYF | . | TRBJ2-7 | . | TRBV4-2
TGTGCCATCACCCCGGGACAGGGGGCAGAGGAGCAGTACTTC | CAITPGQGAEEQYF | few | TRBJ2-7 | TRBD1 | TRBV10-3
TGTGCCAGCAGCGTCGGAGGCGGGACCGAAGAGACCCAGTACTTC | CASSVGGGTEETQYF | . | TRBJ2-5 | . | TRBV9
TGTGCCAGCAGAAAAACACGACTAGTCAGTAGCACAGATACGCAGTATTTT | CASRKTRLVSSTDTQYF | . | TRBJ2-3 | . | TRBV3-1/TRBV3-2
TGTGCCAGCAGCTCATCGACAGGGCTCGGCACTGAAGCTTTCTTT | CASSSSTGLGTEAFF | . | TRBJ1-1 | TRBD1 | TRBV7-6
TGCGCCAGCAGTTATACCGGGACAGGCCTGGAGACCCAGTACTTC | CASSYTGTGLETQYF | . | TRBJ2-5 | TRBD1 | TRBV5-1
TGTGCCAGCAGCTTAAGCGCCTCTGGGGCCAACGTCCTGACTTTC | CASSLSASGANVLTF | few | TRBJ2-6 | . | TRBV7-2
TGTGCCAGCAGCTTGCGGACCCCAGGGGGGGAGACCCAGTACTTC | CASSLRTPGGETQYF | . | TRBJ2-5 | . | TRBV5-4
TGTGCCTGGAGCCCGTGGTTGATGGGTGGGTCGGGACTAGGCTACGAGCAGTACTTC | CAWSPWLMGGSGLGYEQYF | few | TRBJ2-7 | TRBD2 | TRBV30
TGTGCCAGCAGCAGGGGACAGGGAGGTTCCTACAATGAGCAGTTCTTC | CASSRGQGGSYNEQFF | . | TRBJ2-1 | TRBD1 | TRBV5-8
TGTGCCAGCAGACTTACAGGCATCGATCAGCCCCAGCATTTT | CASRLTGIDQPQHF | . | TRBJ1-5 | . | TRBV28
TGTGCCACCAGTGGGGCAGTTTCCTACGAGCAGTACTTC | CATSGAVSYEQYF | . | TRBJ2-7 | . | TRBV24-1
TGTGCCAGCAGTTTGCAGGGGACGGGTGAAAAACTGTTTTTT | CASSLQGTGEKLFF | . | TRBJ1-4 | . | TRBV28
TGTGCCAGCAGACCCTTGTCAGGGGTCGAGCAGTACTTC | CASRPLSGVEQYF | . | TRBJ2-7 | . | TRBV27
TGTGCCAGTAGTATAGGAAATAGATTGGATGAGCAGTTCTTC | CASSIGNRLDEQFF | . | TRBJ2-1 | . | TRBV19
TGTGCCAGCAGCCTACAGGGTGGGCGGTACAATGAGCAGTTCTTC | CASSLQGGRYNEQFF | . | TRBJ2-1 | . | TRBV3-1/TRBV3-2
TGCGCCAGCAGCTTTGCGGGAGCCCAAGAGACCCAGTACTTC | CASSFAGAQETQYF | once | TRBJ2-5 | TRBD2 | TRBV5-1
TGTGCCAGCAGCGTACGATCGGGGGGTCGGACCGGGGAGCTGTTTTTT | CASSVRSGGRTGELFF | . | TRBJ2-2 | TRBD2 | TRBV9